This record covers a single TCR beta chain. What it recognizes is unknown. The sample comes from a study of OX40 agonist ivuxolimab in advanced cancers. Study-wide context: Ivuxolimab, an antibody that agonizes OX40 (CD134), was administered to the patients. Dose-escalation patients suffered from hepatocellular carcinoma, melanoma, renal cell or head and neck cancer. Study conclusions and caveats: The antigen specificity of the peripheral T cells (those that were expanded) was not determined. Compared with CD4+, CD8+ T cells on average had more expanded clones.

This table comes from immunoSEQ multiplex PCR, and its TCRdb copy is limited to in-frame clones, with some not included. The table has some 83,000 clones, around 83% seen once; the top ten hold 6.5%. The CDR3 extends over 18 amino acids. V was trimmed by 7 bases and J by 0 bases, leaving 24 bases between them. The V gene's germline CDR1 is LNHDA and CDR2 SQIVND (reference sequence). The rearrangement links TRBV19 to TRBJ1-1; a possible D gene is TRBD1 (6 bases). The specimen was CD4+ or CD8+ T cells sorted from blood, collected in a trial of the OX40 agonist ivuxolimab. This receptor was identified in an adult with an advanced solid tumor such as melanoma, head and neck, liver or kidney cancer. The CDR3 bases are TGTGCCAGTAATCCCAGACTCGGACAGAGGAACATGAACACTGAAGCTTTCTTT. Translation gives CASNPRLGQRNMNTEAFF. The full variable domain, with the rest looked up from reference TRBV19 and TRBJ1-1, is DGGITQSPKYLFRKEGQNVTLSCEQNLNHDAMYWYRQDPGQGLRLIYYSQIVNDFQKGDIAEGYSVSREKKESFPLTVTSAQKNPTAFYLCASNPRLGQRNMNTEAFFGQGTRLTVV.